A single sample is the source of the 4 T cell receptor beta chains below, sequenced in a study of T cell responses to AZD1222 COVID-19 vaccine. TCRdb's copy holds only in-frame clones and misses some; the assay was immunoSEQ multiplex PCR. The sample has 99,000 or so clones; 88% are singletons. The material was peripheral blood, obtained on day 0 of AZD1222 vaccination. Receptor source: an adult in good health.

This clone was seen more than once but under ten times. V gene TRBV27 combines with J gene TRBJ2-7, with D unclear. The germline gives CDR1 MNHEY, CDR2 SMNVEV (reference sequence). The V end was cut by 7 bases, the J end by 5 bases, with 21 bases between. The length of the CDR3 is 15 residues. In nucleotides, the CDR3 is TGTGCCAGCACCCAGCCCCCGACGCCGTGGGACGAGCAGTACTTC. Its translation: CASTQPPTPWDEQYF.

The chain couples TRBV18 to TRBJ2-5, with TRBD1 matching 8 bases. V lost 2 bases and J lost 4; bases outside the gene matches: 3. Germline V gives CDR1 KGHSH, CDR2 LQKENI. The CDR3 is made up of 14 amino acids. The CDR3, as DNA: TGTGCCAGCTCACCATATCAGGGGGCAGAGACCCAGTACTTC. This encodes CASSPYQGAETQYF. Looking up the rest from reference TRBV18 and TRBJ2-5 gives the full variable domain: NAGVMQNPRHLVRRRGQEARLRCSPMKGHSHVYWYRQLPEEGLKFMVYLQKENIIDESGMPKERFSAEFPKEGPSILRIQQVVRGDSAAYFCASSPYQGAETQYFGPGTRLLVL.

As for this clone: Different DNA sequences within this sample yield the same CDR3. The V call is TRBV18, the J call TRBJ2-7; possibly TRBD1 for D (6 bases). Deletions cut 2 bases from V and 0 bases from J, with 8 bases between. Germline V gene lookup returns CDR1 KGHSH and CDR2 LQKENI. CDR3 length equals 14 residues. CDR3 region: CASSPGQSSYEQYF. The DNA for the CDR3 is TGTGCCAGCTCACCAGGACAGAGCTCCTACGAGCAGTACTTC.

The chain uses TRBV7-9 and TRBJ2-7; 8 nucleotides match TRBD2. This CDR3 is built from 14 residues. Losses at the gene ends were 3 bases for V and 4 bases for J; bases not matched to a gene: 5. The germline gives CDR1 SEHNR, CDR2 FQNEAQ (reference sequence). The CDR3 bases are TGTGCCAGCAGCTTTGAGCGGGGGATTTACGAGCAGTACTTC. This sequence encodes CASSFERGIYEQYF.